This T cell receptor (beta chain) was sequenced for a study of Ad26.COV2.S vaccination and SARS-CoV-2 variants. Trimming removed 5 bases from V and 5 bases from J, with 15 bases in between. The CDR3 spans 15 residues. Germline values: CDR1 SGHNT, CDR2 YENEEA. Stated treatment: some 19 received Ad26.COV2.S at low or high dose, single or two shots; 5 received placebo; per-sample allocation not given. Samples analyzed were those drawn on day 63 after the first vaccine or placebo injection. TCRdb's copy holds only in-frame clones and misses some; the assay was immunoSEQ multiplex PCR. The sample consists of roughly 300,000 clones, about nine tenths of them appearing once.

This clonotype originated in a person between 18 and 65 years old who received the Ad26.COV2.S COVID-19 vaccine or a placebo. V is TRBV11-3 and J is TRBJ2-2, with TRBD2 as a possible D gene (5 bases). The material was peripheral blood, obtained in a trial of Ad26.COV2.S vaccine versus placebo. The CDR3 bases are TGTGCCAGCAGCGAGGGCCTCACGGGAACCGGGGAGCTGTTTTTT. It specifies CASSEGLTGTGELFF.